This record covers a single T cell receptor beta chain. This clone has more than one count but fewer than ten. No cognate antigen has been identified for it. Per-nucleotide qualities are absent, and no much larger clonotype sits a single base away. The source of the sample is a study of cytomegalovirus exposure and HLA in healthy donors listed by TCRdb under 2017. The study in broad terms: An earlier analysis of approximately 640 of the donors reported more than 250 Gb of sequence data and approximately 110 million unique TCR beta sequences from about 180 million T cells. High-throughput TCR immunosequencing, statistical association of individual TCRs with disease status, and machine learning were combined to predict cytomegalovirus infection status. Donor age, sex, ethnicity and CMV serostatus were collected together with the repertoire data. A few DR-DQ haplotypes were handled as single units for association and clustering because linkage in the cohort was strong. The T cell repertoires of 666 subjects were profiled by immunosequencing and related to cytomegalovirus serostatus. The study aimed to test whether signatures of past pathogen exposure could be identified by cataloging public T cell receptors. The number of donors typed differed by locus, with about 629-640 for A, B, C, DRB1 and DQB1, 522 for DQA1, nearly 610 for DPA1, and approximately 470 for DPB1. Among the 398 genotyped donors, around 81% belonged to the genetic ancestry cluster associated with self-reported Caucasian donors. An early release covering about 600 HLA-typed donors comprised approximately 300 gigabases of sequencing data and 85 million to 100 million unique TCR sequences. In a later analysis, previously published TCR beta repertoires from 670 or so donors were re-analyzed and high-resolution HLA genotyping was added so that TCR occurrence patterns could be studied. Rather than using new phenotypic data, the later analysis identified candidate immune exposures from TCR beta sequences and from how often those sequences occurred across donors. In an earlier analysis of 587 of the donors, high-throughput TCR beta sequencing was used to judge whether each TCR beta V gene segment behaved as functional or pseudogenic. All discovery cohort repertoires had been generated on a single sequencing platform. Along with the roughly 670-subject first cohort, a separate validation cohort of over 90 different subjects was used. Both class I and class II loci were covered by HLA typing, at four-digit resolution. A later genetic analysis took genome-wide SNP genotypes for about 55% of the roughly 670 donors and used that subset as a discovery cohort. Among 398 genotyped donors of the cohort, an average of around 240,000 unique TCR beta nucleotide sequences were sequenced per donor, around 20% of them non-productive. On the study overall, not on this receptor specifically: While some public TCRs were present in many individuals, most TCR sequences turned up only very rarely across donors. Sequencing depth was assumed to be roughly uniform across donors in the presence/absence analyses, though that assumption may not hold. A further reported finding was that TCR beta sequences accurately predicted the HLA-A and HLA-B alleles for most subjects in the first cohort. The earlier analysis of 587 of the donors excluded some 15 rarely observed V segments, including chromosome 9 orphons, because counts were too low. Because HLA typing was unavailable for some donors at each locus, only the typed subset was used in association tests. In vitro tests confirmed that a few of the cytomegalovirus-associated TCR beta chains recognize cytomegalovirus antigens. At a false discovery rate of 0.05, a later analysis linked under 20,000 TCR beta sequences to specific HLA alleles. Strong co-occurrence of HLA alleles, especially DR and DQ, made assigning TCR associations to individual alleles difficult. In an earlier analysis of fewer than 700 of the donors, most TCR beta V segments appeared in productive rearrangements about 87% or about 30% of the time, broadly matching IMGT annotations. Correlated functional status among segregating V segments might reflect linkage disequilibrium, but an unknown experimental factor could not be ruled out. Some IMGT-functional V segments, including TRBV6-2 and TRBV6-3, could not be distinguished by the 87-base-pair reads and were therefore excluded. A cluster of highly shared sequence variants was judged likely to be a technical artifact of the sequencing pipeline. It was suggested by the authors that the approach could potentially be generalized to other disease states and immunological phenotypes. A total of about 150 TCR beta chains were listed by the study as associated with cytomegalovirus. In a later analysis, several top co-occurrence clusters were reported to appear linked to parvovirus B19, influenza, CMV and Epstein-Barr virus. In this cohort, only TCR beta chains were sequenced, and detectable features were limited by the absence of alpha or paired-chain data. V-gene and J-gene trimming of TCR beta chains was associated with a missense DCLRE1C variant in a later genetic analysis, and the association was replicated in an independent cohort. In a later analysis, most CMV-associated TCR beta chains were found to appear HLA-restricted, with HLA associations seemingly driven largely by CMV exposure. The only immune exposure information available for the cohort was CMV serostatus. Cytomegalovirus status was reported to be diagnosed by the classifier with high specificity and sensitivity in both the original and validation cohorts. A later analysis found that HLA-associated TCR beta chains were more clonally expanded and had lower generation probabilities than equally common non-associated chains. A later analysis found that TCR association rates varied across HLA loci, with DRB1 alleles showing the most associated TCRs and HLA-C alleles the fewest. A later genetic analysis reported fewer N-insertions in productive TCRs among donors in an Asian-associated ancestry cluster than the roughly 700-donor mean.

Library preparation employed the immunoSEQ multiplex PCR assay. For the multiplex PCR, a mixture combining 60 forward primers for TCR Vbeta segments and 13 reverse primers for TCR Jbeta segments was used. A multiplex PCR assay on genomic DNA amplified the CDR3 region of rearranged TCR beta genes. The amplified TCR beta libraries were sequenced on the Illumina HiSeq System as 87-base-pair reads. Concerning the study's data processing: A later analysis tallied tens of millions of unique TCR beta chains across the 600 to 700 repertoires, and approximately 12 million of those chains were shared by two or more donors. To remove PCR and sequencing errors, raw reads were error-corrected and collapsed into unique sequences using a nearest-neighbor algorithm that merged closely related sequences. V, D and J gene segments were assigned by aligning CDR3 sequences to IMGT reference sequences. For a sequence to be retained, at least a six-nucleotide match to both a V gene segment and a J gene segment was required. Rearrangements were classified as productive when the CDR3 lacked stop codons and remained in frame with V and J, and all other rearrangements were classified as non-productive. Following IMGT convention, CDR3 was defined as the stretch from the second conserved V-encoded cysteine to the conserved J-encoded phenylalanine. The earlier analysis of some 540 of the donors excluded any sequence lacking an unambiguous match to a single V gene segment. An earlier analysis of approximately 590 of the donors called V segments functional above 56.7% productive rearrangements and segregating when the between-donor standard deviation exceeded 5%. A statistical classification framework was built for diagnosing cytomegalovirus status from the catalog of TCR beta chain sequences. In a later analysis, V and J genes were assigned by comparing TCR nucleotide sequences against IMGT/GENE-DB human TR gene sequences. Using the TCRdist pipeline, a later analysis assigned CDR3 sequences along with most-parsimonious VDJ recombination scenarios. In a later analysis, each TCR beta chain was defined by its CDR3 amino acid sequence together with its V-gene family, and reads without a unique V-gene family were excluded. As a way to deal with suspected cross-contamination and a sequencing artifact, a later analysis dropped under 600 nucleotide sequences that were highly shared and had low generation probability. For each public chain, a later analysis derived a clonal expansion index from normalized ranks of inferred template counts within each repertoire. A later analysis computed generation probabilities with a VDJ recombination model fitted to out-of-frame rearrangements, and checked the results against IGoR. A later analysis scored TCR-TCR, TCR-HLA and TCR-CMV co-occurrence with hypergeometric tests, applying a repertoire-size bias correction to TCR pairs. False discovery rates were estimated in a later analysis by permuting HLA or CMV assignments 20 times. In a later analysis, co-occurring TCRs were grouped using DBSCAN, and TCRdist sequence similarity was added for clustering within HLA-allele-positive subsets. For co-occurrence clustering, repertoires with fewer than 30,000 or more than 120,000 public chains were excluded, along with 5 or 6 repertoires with anomalous nucleotide sharing. The source is immuneACCESS, and TCRdb retained only in-frame sequences with V and J called. Part of the clones is not carried over; for the studies checked, unresolved V genes explain less than half of this, and the remainder is unexplained. Clonal size and the V and J genes are those of that table, whereas D and trimming came from the DNA. Recorded for this sample are 70,000 to 85,000 clones; over 55% of them occurred a single time. Less than 7.5% of the sample lies in the top ten.

The cohort consisted of 600 to 750 healthy bone marrow donors. At the time of sampling, all cohort members were nominally healthy, though unrecorded immune exposures were likely present. The donor tested CMV seropositive and was one of the 289 seropositive cohort members. Every donor gave a peripheral blood sample, and the peripheral blood mononuclear cells from that sample were used for TCR beta sequencing. Genomic DNA extraction from the blood cell samples was performed with the Qiagen DNeasy Blood Extraction Kit. According to the germline V gene, CDR1 reads SGHDT and CDR2 reads YYEEEE. Deletion took 2 bases off V and 1 base off J, with a span of 6 bases between the germline ends. The CDR3 sequence holds 13 residues, the cysteine and phenylalanine included. Only CDR3 DNA remains: 39 bases, in frame from the first base.

Recombination connected TRBV5-6 to TRBJ1-1, with the D gene not clear enough to name. The sample comprised PBMCs. The clonotype comes from a man aged 25-45 years in good health and CMV-seropositive. The nucleotide sequence reads TGTGCCAGCAGCTTTCCAGGGAACACTGAAGCTTTCTTT. This sequence encodes CASSFPGNTEAFF.